The entry below gives a single T cell receptor beta chain sequence along with its context. Its antigen is unknown. V shed 3 bases and J shed 2 bases, with 11 bases lying between them. Germline V gene data show CDR1 as MNHEY and CDR2 as SVGAGI. This CDR3 region has 14 residues. These data belong to a study of CD8 T cells in ankylosing spondylitis. Study results and limitations: Matched ankylosing spondylitis synovial fluid reportedly showed significant enrichment of disease-linked clones. Certain motif variants had earlier been reported in reactive arthritis synovial fluid and blood. Characteristic, it appeared, of ankylosing spondylitis blood was a TCR beta motif of eight highly homologous variants. Peripheral blood held disease-linked clones only at relatively low frequency, and these were CD8+.

TCRdb re-called the 5' RACE reads with MiXCR, one entry per CDR3 protein. The sample lists approximately 350,000 distinct CDR3 sequences, 20% occurring once. Sequenced: blood, either unsorted or a sorted T cell fraction (not recorded which). The clonotype originates from a male donor with ankylosing spondylitis or in good health (not recorded which). V gene TRBV6-5 combines with J gene TRBJ2-7; D perhaps matches TRBD1 (6 bases). CDR3 residues: CASSYSAGAYEQYF. The CDR3 DNA is TGTGCCAGCAGTTATTCGGCAGGGGCCTACGAGCAGTACTTC.